This TCR beta chain was recorded in a study of T cell responses to AZD1222 COVID-19 vaccine. Study conclusions and caveats: Researchers report vaccine-associated CD4 TCRs spanning spike, with dominance at 160-218 and 743-854.

Germline V CDR1 and CDR2: SGHTA, FQGNSA. This CDR3 comprises 16 residues. After removal of 4 bases from V and 3 bases from J, the junction contained 5 bases not matched to a gene. As regards this clone: What it binds is unknown.

Profiled with immunoSEQ multiplex PCR; TCRdb holds only in-frame clones, not every one. In the table there are approximately 120,000 clones, roughly nine tenths of which are singletons. The rearrangement links TRBV7-2 to TRBJ2-1, with 11 bases aligning to TRBD2. The specimen comprised peripheral blood, sampled 28 days after the second AZD1222 dose. The clonotype comes from an adult who received the AZD1222 COVID-19 vaccine. The CDR3 here is CASSSLAGGVYNEQFF. CDR3 sequence (DNA): TGTGCCAGCAGCTCCTTAGCGGGGGGGGTCTACAATGAGCAGTTCTTC. Supplemented by reference TRBV7-2 and TRBJ2-1, the full variable domain reads GAGVSQSPSNKVTEKGKDVELRCDPISGHTALYWYRQSLGQGLEFLIYFQGNSAPDKSGLPSDRFSAERTGGSVSTLTIQRTQQEDSAVYLCASSSLAGGVYNEQFFGPGTRLTVL.